This T cell receptor (beta chain) was sequenced for a study of shared clonotypes between healthy human individuals. Across the study: CD4 naive and memory got three plates each, CD8 naive two, CD8 memory one.

Recent vaccinations or acute infections were absent in the healthy HIV-negative adult donors. Negatively enriched CD4+ T cells were divided by CD45RA into naive and memory. The repertoire was sequenced with immunoSEQ multiplex PCR; TCRdb's copy has only in-frame clones and lacks some. The sample records roughly 760,000 clones, approximately 79% being singletons. Material: memory CD4+ T cells sorted from blood. Subset defined: CD45RA-negative fraction. The source is a woman in her twenties or thirties in good health.

This CDR3 reads CASIRSRGFSGNTIYF. In nucleotides, the CDR3 is TGTGCCAGTATCCGCTCCCGGGGATTCTCTGGAAACACCATATATTTT. The genes are TRBV19 and TRBJ1-3; D remains ambiguous. This CDR3 contains 16 residues. Germline values: CDR1 LNHDA, CDR2 SQIVND (reference sequence). V was pared by 7 bases and J by 0 bases, with 16 bases between.